A single sample gave rise to the 24 T cell receptor beta chains below, sequenced in a study of chemoradiotherapy in HPV16-positive cancers. Sequencing used immunoSEQ multiplex PCR; TCRdb keeps in-frame clones, though not all of them. The data hold about 5,000 clones, with about 80% observed a single time. Sampling was carried out from a patient who underwent chemoradiotherapy. The origin of the receptors is a human donor with HPV-associated anogenital cancer.

Only one count was recorded for this clone. The chain joins TRBV28 to TRBJ2-7; 8 bases fit TRBD2. Trimming cost V 3 bases and J 4 bases; bases outside gene matches: 5. CDR1 and CDR2 from the germline V gene are MDHEN and SYDVKM. This CDR3 contains 14 residues. The CDR3 region is CASSFGGARYEQYV. Written as DNA, the CDR3 is TGTGCCAGCAGTTTCGGGGGGGCTAGATACGAGCAGTACGTC.

The chain carries TRBV7-2 and TRBJ2-1; 12 bases match TRBD2. The CDR3 extends over 17 amino acids. Germline CDR1 is SGHTA and CDR2 is FQGNSA. J lost 3 bases, V lost 5 bases, and 8 bases had no gene match. CDR3 in amino acids: CASSLSTSGRYYNEQFF. The CDR3 bases are TGTGCCAGCAGCCTCTCCACTAGCGGGAGGTACTACAATGAGCAGTTCTTC.

The chain links TRBV18 to TRBJ2-6; TRBD1 is a possible D gene (6 bases). The CDR3 is 18 amino acids. Trimming took off 4 bases at V and 1 base at J, with 17 bases between the two ends. Germline V lookup: CDR1 KGHSH, CDR2 LQKENI. DNA for the CDR3: TGTGCCAGCTCACAAGAAAAACAGGGCAATTCTGGGGCCAACGTCCTGACTTTC. It translates to CASSQEKQGNSGANVLTF.

The CDR3 loop is CASSISAWGVTNTGELFF. The DNA for the CDR3 is TGTGCCAGTAGTATCTCAGCCTGGGGGGTGACGAACACCGGGGAGCTGTTTTTT. The gene calls are TRBV19 and TRBJ2-2; D possibly corresponds to TRBD2 (6 bases). This CDR3 spans 18 amino acids. The V and J ends lost 3 bases and 0 bases respectively, with 17 bases between them. CDR1 and CDR2 (germline): LNHDA, SQIVND (reference sequence).

The chain recombines TRBV11-2 with TRBJ2-1; D is unresolved. Germline CDR1 is SGHAT and CDR2 is FQNNGV. The CDR3 loop spans 13 amino acids. The V gene lost 1 base and the J gene lost 6 bases, with 7 bases spanning the gap. The CDR3 spells CASSLVLFNEQFF. CDR3 DNA sequence: TGTGCCAGCAGCTTAGTACTATTCAATGAGCAGTTCTTC.

The chain carries TRBV4-3 and TRBJ2-3, with 12 bases identical to TRBD2. The trim removed 0 bases at V and 6 bases at J, leaving 10 bases unmatched. This CDR3 contains 18 residues. Germline V gives CDR1 LGHNA, CDR2 YSLEER. The CDR3 sequence: CASSQEPASGGVQDTQYF. The CDR3 DNA sequence: TGCGCCAGCAGCCAAGAGCCCGCTAGCGGGGGGGTTCAGGATACGCAGTATTTT.

J is TRBJ2-1 and V is TRBV29-1; D is uncertain. This CDR3 region has 12 residues. The ends were cut back, 5 bases at V and 12 bases at J, with 17 bases in the middle. Germline lookup yields CDR1 SQVTM and CDR2 ANQGSEA. For the CDR3, the DNA is TGCAGCGTTCAGACCCATGAGTATAGGCAGTTCTTC. This encodes CSVQTHEYRQFF.

The chain has TRBV7-9 and TRBJ1-1; D remains ambiguous. The V end lost 3 bases, the J end lost 3 bases, and 8 bases lay between the germline ends. Germline V gene lookup returns CDR1 SEHNR and CDR2 FQNEAQ (reference sequence). This CDR3 has 13 amino acids. The CDR3 DNA reads TGTGCCAGCAGCTTCGTCAGTGACACTGAAGCTTTCTTT. Translation gives CASSFVSDTEAFF.

V is TRBV7-2 and J is TRBJ2-1; 12 bases agree with TRBD2. The CDR3 consists of 15 residues. V lost 4 bases and J lost 6; bases outside the gene matches: 4. Germline-derived CDR1 and CDR2 are SGHTA and FQGNSA. The CDR3 loop reads CASSSGLAGANEQFF. Here the CDR3 DNA reads TGTGCCAGCAGCTCGGGACTAGCGGGTGCCAATGAGCAGTTCTTC.

The V gene is TRBV7-9, the J gene TRBJ1-4; 10 bases agree with TRBD1. With V trimmed by 5 bases and J by 8 bases, 8 bases remained unmatched. The germline V gene has CDR1 SEHNR and CDR2 FQNEAQ (reference sequence). The CDR3 totals 15 residues. Here the CDR3 reads CASSKPGQGWEKLFF. CDR3 coding DNA: TGTGCCAGCAGCAAGCCGGGACAGGGGTGGGAAAAACTGTTTTTT.

The chain combines TRBV18 with TRBJ1-1; 8 nucleotides match TRBD1. Germline CDR1 KGHSH, CDR2 LQKENI. This CDR3 contains 15 residues. V was pared by 3 bases and J by 6 bases, with 9 bases of the junction left unmatched. The CDR3 region has the DNA TGTGCCAGCTCACCCTCGGACAGGGAGGGGTCTGAAGCTTTCTTT. Protein product: CASSPSDREGSEAFF.

CDR3 amino acids: CASSSQGAFYNSPLHF. The CDR3 DNA is TGTGCCAGCAGCTCACAGGGGGCTTTTTATAATTCACCCCTCCACTTT. This chain connects TRBV7-2 to TRBJ1-6, with TRBD1 identical over 9 bases. The germline gives CDR1 SGHTA, CDR2 FQGNSA. The CDR3 is 16 amino acids. Trimming removed 4 bases from V and 4 bases from J; junction bases left unmatched: 5.

The chain recombines TRBV11-2 with TRBJ2-1, with D perhaps given as TRBD1 or TRBD2 (5 bases each). The V gene lost 4 bases and the J gene lost 4 bases, with 14 bases spanning the gap. The CDR3 is made up of 15 amino acids. Germline assignment: CDR1 SGHAT and CDR2 FQNNGV. The DNA of the CDR3 is TGTGCCAGCAGCTCCGGGACCTACGTTTACAATGAGCAGTTCTTC. Translating it yields CASSSGTYVYNEQFF.

V usage is TRBV5-1 and J usage is TRBJ2-3; 11 bases agree with TRBD1. Per the germline V gene, CDR1 is SGHRS and CDR2 is YFSETQ. This CDR3 spans 14 amino acids. V shed 3 bases and J 3 bases; nucleotides not matched to a gene: 0. CDR3 DNA sequence: TGCGCCAGCAGCTGGGACAGGGGGACAGATACGCAGTATTTT. Translated: CASSWDRGTDTQYF.

CDR3: CASSQGARGASYNEQFF. CDR3 DNA: TGCGCCAGCAGCCAAGGGGCCCGGGGGGCCTCCTACAATGAGCAGTTCTTC. This chain joins TRBV4-1 and TRBJ2-1, with D maybe TRBD2 (7 bases). Germline CDR1 and CDR2: MGHRA and YSYEKL. V lost 1 base and J lost 0, with 13 bases in between. This CDR3 has 17 amino acids.

V is TRBV9 and J is TRBJ2-3, with D tentatively TRBD2 (7 bases). Trimming took off 0 bases at V and 1 base at J, with 18 bases between the two ends. CDR1 SGDLS and CDR2 YYNGEE come from the germline V gene. This CDR3 contains 18 residues. The CDR3 reads CASSVEGGGLGGTDTQYF. The CDR3 region has the DNA TGTGCCAGCAGCGTAGAGGGAGGGGGGTTGGGCGGCACAGATACGCAGTATTTT.

Only one count was recorded for this clone. The chain couples TRBV30 to TRBJ2-3, with no clear D. CDR1 GTSNPN and CDR2 SVGIG come from the germline V gene (reference sequence). V lost 2 bases, J lost 0 bases, and 15 bases lay in between. This CDR3 is built from 16 residues. The CDR3 region has the DNA TGTGCCTGGAGTCCCCCCCGGCGAGCTAGCACAGATACGCAGTATTTT. This encodes CAWSPPRRASTDTQYF.

V and J are TRBV5-1 and TRBJ2-2; TRBD1 aligns across 9 bases. The CDR3 has 17 residues. Germline V gives CDR1 SGHRS, CDR2 YFSETQ. After removal of 6 bases from V and 1 base from J, the junction contained 10 bases not matched to a gene. The CDR3 protein is CASTEHRGRLNTGELFF. The CDR3 DNA reads TGCGCCAGCACCGAACACAGGGGGCGGCTGAACACCGGGGAGCTGTTTTTT.

The gene calls are TRBV7-9 and TRBJ1-2; D is undetermined. CDR3 length: 11 amino acids. Germline lookup yields CDR1 SEHNR and CDR2 FQNEAQ (reference sequence). V shed 5 bases and J shed 8 bases, with 9 bases lying between them. The CDR3 DNA reads as TGTGCCAGCAGCCCGGCCGAGGGCTACACCTTC. Its translation is CASSPAEGYTF.

The CDR3 coding sequence is TGTGCCTGGAGGGGTAGACGGGAGGGATGGGCTTTCTTT. Its translation: CAWRGRREGWAFF. This rearrangement joins TRBV30 to TRBJ1-1; D uncertain. Germline V gene lookup returns CDR1 GTSNPN and CDR2 SVGIG (reference sequence). Trimming removed 3 bases at V and 11 bases at J, with 19 bases between. CDR3 length: 13 amino acids.

This clone came up a few times. V and J are TRBV7-7 and TRBJ2-3; D gene uncertain. The CDR3 contains 14 residues. V was pared by 3 bases and J by 0 bases, with 7 bases between. Germline CDR1 is SSHAT and CDR2 is FNYEAQ (reference sequence). The CDR3 sequence: CASSFSGSTDTQYF. The CDR3 nucleotides read TGTGCCAGCAGCTTCTCCGGGAGCACAGATACGCAGTATTTT.

V gene TRBV30 combines with J gene TRBJ1-6, with 8 bases lining up with TRBD1. Germline V gene data show CDR1 as GTSNPN and CDR2 as SVGIG (reference sequence). J was trimmed by 10 bases and V by 5 bases; bases with no gene match: 7. This CDR3 is built from 13 residues. The CDR3 sequence: CAWVDRDESPLHF. DNA of the CDR3: TGTGCCTGGGTGGACAGGGATGAATCACCCCTCCACTTT.

The chain recombines TRBV28 with TRBJ2-7, with D unclear. This CDR3 is 15 amino acids long. The V gene's germline CDR1 is MDHEN and CDR2 SYDVKM. Trimming left V 5 bases short and J 0 bases short, with 14 bases between. The CDR3 reads CASSPDLESSYEQYV. Here the CDR3 DNA reads TGTGCCAGCAGTCCGGACCTTGAAAGCTCCTACGAGCAGTACGTC.

J is TRBJ1-1 and V is TRBV9; no reliable D call. V was shortened by 0 bases and J by 2 bases, with 5 bases between the two germline ends. Germline V CDR1 and CDR2: SGDLS, YYNGEE. The CDR3 contains 13 residues. Here the CDR3 DNA reads TGTGCCAGCAGCGTAGAATTTAACACTGAAGCTTTCTTT. It is translated as CASSVEFNTEAFF.